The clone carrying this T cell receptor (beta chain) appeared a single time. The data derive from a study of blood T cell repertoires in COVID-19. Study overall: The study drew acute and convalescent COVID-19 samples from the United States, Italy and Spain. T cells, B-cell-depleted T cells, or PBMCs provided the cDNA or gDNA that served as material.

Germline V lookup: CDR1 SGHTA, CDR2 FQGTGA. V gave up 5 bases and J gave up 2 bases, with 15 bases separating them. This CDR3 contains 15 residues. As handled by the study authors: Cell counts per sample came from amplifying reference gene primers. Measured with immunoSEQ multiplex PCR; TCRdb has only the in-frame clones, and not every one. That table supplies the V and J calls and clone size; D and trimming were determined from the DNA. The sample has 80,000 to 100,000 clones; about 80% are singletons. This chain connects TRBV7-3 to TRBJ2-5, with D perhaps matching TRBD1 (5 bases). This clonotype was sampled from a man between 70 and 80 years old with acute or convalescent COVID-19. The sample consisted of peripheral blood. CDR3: CASSKGPSGQETQYF. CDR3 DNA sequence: TGTGCCAGCAGCAAAGGGCCCTCAGGGCAAGAGACCCAGTACTTC. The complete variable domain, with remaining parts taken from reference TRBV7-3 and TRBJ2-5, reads GAGVSQTPSNKVTEKGKYVELRCDPISGHTALYWYRQSLGQGPEFLIYFQGTGAADDSGLPNDRFFAVRPEGSVSTLKIQRTERGDSAVYLCASSKGPSGQETQYFGPGTRLLVL.